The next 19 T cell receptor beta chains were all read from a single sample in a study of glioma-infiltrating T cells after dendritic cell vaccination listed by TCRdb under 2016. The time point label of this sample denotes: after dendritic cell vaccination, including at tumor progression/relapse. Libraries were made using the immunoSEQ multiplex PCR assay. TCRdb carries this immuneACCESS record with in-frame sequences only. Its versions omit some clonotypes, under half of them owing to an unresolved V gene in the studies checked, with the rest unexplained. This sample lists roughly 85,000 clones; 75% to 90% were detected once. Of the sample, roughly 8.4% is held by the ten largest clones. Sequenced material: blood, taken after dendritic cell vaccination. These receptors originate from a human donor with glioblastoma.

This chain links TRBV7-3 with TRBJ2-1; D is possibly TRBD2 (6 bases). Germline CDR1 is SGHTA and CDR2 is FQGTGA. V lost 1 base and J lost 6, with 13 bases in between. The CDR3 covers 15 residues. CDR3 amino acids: CASSLSSGAGNEQFF. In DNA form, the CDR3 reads TGTGCCAGCAGCTTAAGTTCGGGAGCGGGCAATGAGCAGTTCTTC.

Written as DNA, the CDR3 is TGTGCCAGCAGCTCGTACGGGGAAATCGGGGAGCTGTTTTTT. It encodes CASSSYGEIGELFF. The chain uses TRBV7-6 and TRBJ2-2, with a possible D match to TRBD2 (5 bases). This CDR3 has 14 residues. With 4 bases removed from V and 7 bases from J, the gap between germline ends came to 13 bases. Germline CDR1 SGHVS, CDR2 FNYEAQ.

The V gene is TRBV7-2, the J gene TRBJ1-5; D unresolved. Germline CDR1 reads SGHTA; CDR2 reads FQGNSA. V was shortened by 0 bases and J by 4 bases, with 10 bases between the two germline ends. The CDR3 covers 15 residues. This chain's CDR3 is CASSLARAENQPQHF. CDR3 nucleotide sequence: TGTGCCAGCAGCTTAGCGAGGGCAGAGAATCAGCCCCAGCATTTT.

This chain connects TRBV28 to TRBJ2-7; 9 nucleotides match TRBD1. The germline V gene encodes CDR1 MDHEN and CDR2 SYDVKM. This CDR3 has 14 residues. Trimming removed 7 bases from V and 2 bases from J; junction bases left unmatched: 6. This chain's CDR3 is CASKTQGAPYEQYF. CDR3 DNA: TGTGCCAGCAAGACACAGGGGGCTCCCTACGAGCAGTACTTC.

In DNA form, the CDR3 reads TGTGCCAGCAGTATGGACAGGGTAGATACGCAGTATTTT. It yields the protein CASSMDRVDTQYF. This sequence joins TRBV28 and TRBJ2-3, with 8 bases that match TRBD1. Germline trimming cut 5 bases from V and 5 bases from J; bases unmatched to any gene: 3. The CDR3 sequence is 13 residues long. Germline assignment: CDR1 MDHEN and CDR2 SYDVKM.

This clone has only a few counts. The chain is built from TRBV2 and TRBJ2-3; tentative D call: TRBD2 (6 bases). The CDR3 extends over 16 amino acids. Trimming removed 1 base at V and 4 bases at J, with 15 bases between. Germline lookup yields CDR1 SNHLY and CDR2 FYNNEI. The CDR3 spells CASSEVAGGVSDTQYF. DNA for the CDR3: TGTGCCAGCAGTGAAGTGGCCGGCGGGGTCTCAGATACGCAGTATTTT.

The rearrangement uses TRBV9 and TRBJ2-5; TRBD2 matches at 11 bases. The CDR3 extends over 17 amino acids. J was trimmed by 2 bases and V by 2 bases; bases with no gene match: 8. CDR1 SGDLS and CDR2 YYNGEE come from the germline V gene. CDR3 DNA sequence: TGTGCCAGCAGCGTCCCTACTAGCGGGGGCCTGCAAGAGACCCAGTACTTC. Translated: CASSVPTSGGLQETQYF.

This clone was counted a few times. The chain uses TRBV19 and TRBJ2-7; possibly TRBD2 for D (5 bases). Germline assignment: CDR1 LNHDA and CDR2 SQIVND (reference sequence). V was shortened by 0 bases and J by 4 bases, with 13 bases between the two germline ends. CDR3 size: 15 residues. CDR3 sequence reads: CASSIDGDRRYEQYF. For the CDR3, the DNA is TGTGCCAGTAGTATAGACGGGGATAGGAGGTACGAGCAGTACTTC.

CDR3 region: CASSLAGGPNWGEQYF. The CDR3 DNA is TGTGCCAGCAGCCTAGCGGGGGGGCCTAATTGGGGCGAGCAGTACTTC. This chain links TRBV5-4 with TRBJ2-7; TRBD2 matches at 12 bases. This CDR3 region has 16 residues. Germline values: CDR1 SGHNT, CDR2 YYREEE (reference sequence). V trimming: 4 bases; J trimming: 6 bases; junction bases outside the gene matches: 11.

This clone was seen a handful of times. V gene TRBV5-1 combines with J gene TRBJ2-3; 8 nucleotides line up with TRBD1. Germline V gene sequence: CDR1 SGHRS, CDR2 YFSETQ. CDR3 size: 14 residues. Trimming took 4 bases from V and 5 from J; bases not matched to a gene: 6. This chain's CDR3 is CASSVDRAEDTQYF. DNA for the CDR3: TGCGCCAGCAGCGTGGACAGGGCCGAAGATACGCAGTATTTT.

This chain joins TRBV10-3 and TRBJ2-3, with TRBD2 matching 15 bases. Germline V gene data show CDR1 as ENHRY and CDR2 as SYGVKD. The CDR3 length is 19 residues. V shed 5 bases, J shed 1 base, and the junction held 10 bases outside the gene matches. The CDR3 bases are TGTGCCATCAGTCCCTGGACTAGCGGGGGGGCAAGTGGCACAGATACGCAGTATTTT. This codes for CAISPWTSGGASGTDTQYF.

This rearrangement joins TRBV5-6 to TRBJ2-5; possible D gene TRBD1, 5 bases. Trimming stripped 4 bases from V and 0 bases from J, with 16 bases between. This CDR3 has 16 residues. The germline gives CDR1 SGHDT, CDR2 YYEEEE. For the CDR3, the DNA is TGTGCCAGCAGCCGGACGACTGGGGCAGACCAAGAGACCCAGTACTTC. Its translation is CASSRTTGADQETQYF.

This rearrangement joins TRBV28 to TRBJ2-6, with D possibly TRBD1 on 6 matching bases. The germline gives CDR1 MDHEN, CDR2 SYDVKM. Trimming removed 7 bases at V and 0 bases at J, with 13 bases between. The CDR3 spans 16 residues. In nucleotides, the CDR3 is TGTGCCAGCACCACAGGGATATACTCTGGGGCCAACGTCCTGACTTTC. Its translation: CASTTGIYSGANVLTF. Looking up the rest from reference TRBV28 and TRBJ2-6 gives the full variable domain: DVKVTQSSRYLVKRTGEKVFLECVQDMDHENMFWYRQDPGLGLRLIYFSYDVKMKEKGDIPEGYSVSREKKERFSLILESASTNQTSMYLCASTTGIYSGANVLTFGAGSRLTVL.

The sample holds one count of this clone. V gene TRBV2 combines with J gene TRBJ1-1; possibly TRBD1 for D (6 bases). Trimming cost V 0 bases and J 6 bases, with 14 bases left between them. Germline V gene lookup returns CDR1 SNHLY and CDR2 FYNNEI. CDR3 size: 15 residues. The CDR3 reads CASSEAKGGVSEAFF. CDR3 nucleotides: TGTGCCAGCAGTGAAGCGAAAGGGGGGGTTTCTGAAGCTTTCTTT.

Here the CDR3 DNA reads TGTGCCAGCAGCCCTCGACAGGAGGTTGAGCAGTTCTTC. It codes for CASSPRQEVEQFF. The gene calls are TRBV7-9 and TRBJ2-1, with a tentative D call TRBD1 (6 bases). The CDR3 has 13 residues. CDR1 is SEHNR, CDR2 FQNEAQ, per germline (reference sequence). V lost 5 bases and J 9 bases, leaving 14 bases between the germline ends.

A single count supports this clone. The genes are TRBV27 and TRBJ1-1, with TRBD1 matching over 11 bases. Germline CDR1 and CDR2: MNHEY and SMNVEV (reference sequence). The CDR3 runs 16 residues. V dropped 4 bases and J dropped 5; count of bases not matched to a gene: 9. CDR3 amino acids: CASSSGTGGGGTEAFF. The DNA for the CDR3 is TGTGCCAGCAGTTCCGGGACAGGGGGTGGAGGGACTGAAGCTTTCTTT.

CDR3 region: CASSAGTGGDAFF. Here the CDR3 DNA reads TGTGCCAGCAGCGCGGGGACAGGGGGCGACGCTTTCTTT. The chain joins TRBV5-6 to TRBJ1-1; 12 positions agree with TRBD1. The CDR3 covers 13 residues. The germline gives CDR1 SGHDT, CDR2 YYEEEE. V shed 4 bases, J shed 11 bases, and the junction held 6 bases outside the gene matches.

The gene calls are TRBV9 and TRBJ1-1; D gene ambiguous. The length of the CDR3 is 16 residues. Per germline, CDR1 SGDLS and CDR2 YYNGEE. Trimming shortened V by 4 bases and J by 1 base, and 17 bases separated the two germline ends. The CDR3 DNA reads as TGTGCCAGCAGCCTGGGTGCTTTGGGCGAGAACACTGAAGCTTTCTTT. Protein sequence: CASSLGALGENTEAFF.

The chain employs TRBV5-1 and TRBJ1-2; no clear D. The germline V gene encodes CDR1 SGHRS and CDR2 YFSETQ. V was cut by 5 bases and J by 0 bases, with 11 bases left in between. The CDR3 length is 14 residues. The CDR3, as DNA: TGCGCCAGCAGAAGCGTCGGGGCTAACTATGGCTACACCTTC. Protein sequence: CASRSVGANYGYTF.